These 18 T cell receptor beta chains share one sample of origin, sequenced in a study of cytomegalovirus exposure and HLA in healthy donors. A multiplex PCR was run with 60 Vbeta primers and 13 Jbeta primers. This table comes from immunoSEQ multiplex PCR, and its TCRdb copy is limited to in-frame clones, with some not included. The sample holds more than 95,000 clones. The sequenced sample was PBMCs. These receptors were taken from a middle-aged man in good health and CMV-seronegative.

This chain links TRBV18 with TRBJ2-5; TRBD1 might be the D (6 bases). The CDR3 is made up of 14 amino acids. Trimming shortened V by 5 bases and J by 5 bases, and 15 bases separated the two germline ends. From germline, CDR1 is KGHSH and CDR2 LQKENI. In nucleotides, the CDR3 is TGTGCCAGCTCAAACTCGGGACATTTGGAGACCCAGTACTTC. It encodes CASSNSGHLETQYF.

To note about this clone: Germline and junction disagree at one end, which may indicate a read error. CDR3 DNA: TGTGCCCGCAGCAGACCCCAGGAGAGGGCTGAAGCTTTCTTT. Protein product: CARSRPQERAEAFF. The chain couples TRBV27 to TRBJ1-1; no firm D call. The CDR3 extends over 14 amino acids. Germline V CDR1 and CDR2: MNHEY, SMNVEV (reference sequence).

The rearrangement links TRBV5-6 to TRBJ2-6; a weak D match, TRBD2 (6 bases). Germline assignment: CDR1 SGHDT and CDR2 YYEEEE. CDR3 length equals 14 residues. V lost 5 bases and J 8 bases, leaving 14 bases between the germline ends. CDR3 loop: CASRVRDSPNVLTF. The DNA of the CDR3 is TGTGCCAGCAGGGTCCGGGACTCACCCAACGTCCTGACTTTC.

DNA for the CDR3: TGTGCCAGCAGTCTAGGACAGGGGGCCCGCTATGGCTACACCTTC. Amino acid sequence: CASSLGQGARYGYTF. This rearrangement joins TRBV7-6 to TRBJ1-2; 11 bases are a match to TRBD1. J gave up 4 bases and V 6 bases, and 7 bases lay outside the gene matches. The CDR3 length is 15 residues. Germline V CDR1 and CDR2: SGHVS, FNYEAQ.

The chain uses TRBV7-2 and TRBJ2-7, with 8 bases matching TRBD2. In germline, CDR1 is SGHTA, CDR2 FQGNSA. The CDR3 has 16 amino acids. Germline trimming cut 5 bases from V and 2 bases from J; bases unmatched to any gene: 11. The CDR3 loop is CASSARSSGFPYEQYF. The CDR3 region has the DNA TGTGCCAGCAGCGCTAGGTCTAGCGGGTTCCCCTACGAGCAGTACTTC.

V usage is TRBV19 and J usage is TRBJ1-5, with D maybe TRBD1 (5 bases). V dropped 5 bases and J dropped 11 bases, with 25 bases sitting between them. CDR1 LNHDA and CDR2 SQIVND come from the germline V gene (reference sequence). This CDR3 has 16 residues. CDR3 loop: CASSSRPGLSSWTQHF. Written as DNA, the CDR3 is TGTGCCAGTAGTTCCCGACCGGGACTCTCTTCATGGACCCAGCATTTT.

The V call is TRBV4-3, the J call TRBJ2-5, with TRBD1 as a possible D gene (5 bases). V was clipped by 0 bases and J by 5 bases, with 19 bases between them. CDR1 and CDR2 (germline): LGHNA, YSLEER. This CDR3 is built from 17 residues. CDR3 in DNA: TGCGCCAGCAGCCAAGATGCAGTAGGGGCAAAAGGGGAGACCCAGTACTTC. Protein product: CASSQDAVGAKGETQYF.

The chain employs TRBV7-9 and TRBJ2-5; 12 bases fit TRBD2. With 7 bases clipped from V and 1 base from J, the junction kept 13 bases outside the gene matches. The CDR3 contains 18 residues. Germline loops: CDR1 SEHNR, CDR2 FQNEAQ (reference sequence). The CDR3 bases are TGTGCCAGCACCCCCGGTCTAGCGGGGGGGCCGAGCCAAGAGACCCAGTACTTC. It yields the protein CASTPGLAGGPSQETQYF.

The chain employs TRBV4-1 and TRBJ2-5; a weak D match, TRBD2 (6 bases). Trimming shortened V by 0 bases and J by 2 bases, and 13 bases separated the two germline ends. In germline, CDR1 is MGHRA, CDR2 YSYEKL. CDR3 length equals 16 residues. CDR3 sequence reads: CASSQDGGGRQETQYF. DNA for the CDR3: TGCGCCAGCAGCCAAGATGGGGGAGGCAGACAAGAGACCCAGTACTTC.

This rearrangement joins TRBV19 to TRBJ2-3; the D gene is possibly TRBD2 (5 bases). V lost 5 bases, J lost 2 bases, and 8 bases lay in between. There are 13 residues in the CDR3. The germline V gene has CDR1 LNHDA and CDR2 SQIVND (reference sequence). CDR3 loop: CASSARVTDTQYF. CDR3 DNA: TGTGCCAGTAGTGCGCGGGTCACAGATACGCAGTATTTT.

The chain is built from TRBV6-1 and TRBJ2-7; 8 bases match TRBD1. The CDR3 length is 14 residues. Germline lookup yields CDR1 MNHNS and CDR2 SASEGT. The CDR3, as DNA: TGTGCAATATCTCTGGACAGGGTTTTGTACGAGCAGTACTTC. This sequence encodes CAISLDRVLYEQYF.

The rearrangement links TRBV5-1 to TRBJ2-6, with a possible D match to TRBD1 (6 bases). V gave up 3 bases and J gave up 1 base, with 8 bases separating them. Germline CDR1 reads SGHRS; CDR2 reads YFSETQ. This CDR3 has 15 residues. CDR3 sequence: CASSSQGSGANVLTF. The CDR3 nucleotides read TGCGCCAGCAGCTCTCAGGGGTCTGGGGCCAACGTCCTGACTTTC. The variable domain in full, completed from reference TRBV5-1 and TRBJ2-6, reads KAGVTQTPRYLIKTRGQQVTLSCSPISGHRSVSWYQQTPGQGLQFLFEYFSETQRNKGNFPGRFSGRQFSNSRSEMNVSTLELGDSALYLCASSSQGSGANVLTFGAGSRLTVL.

The chain joins TRBV5-1 to TRBJ2-3; 8 bases are shared with TRBD1. The CDR3 is made up of 16 amino acids. Per germline, CDR1 SGHRS and CDR2 YFSETQ. V shed 0 bases, J shed 5 bases, and the junction held 8 bases outside the gene matches. The DNA of the CDR3 is TGCGCCAGCAGCTTGGAAGGGCAGGGGGCGGGAGATACGCAGTATTTT. It is translated as CASSLEGQGAGDTQYF.

This chain connects TRBV29-1 to TRBJ2-1; D uncertain. This CDR3 has 12 amino acids. The V end lost 4 bases, the J end lost 9 bases, and 13 bases lay between the germline ends. Germline V gene lookup returns CDR1 SQVTM and CDR2 ANQGSEA. The CDR3 DNA reads TGCAGCGTTGTGGAGCTATTGAGTGAGCAGTTCTTC. Its protein is CSVVELLSEQFF.

The V gene is TRBV2, the J gene TRBJ2-1; D may be TRBD2 (5 bases). CDR1 SNHLY and CDR2 FYNNEI come from the germline V gene. The CDR3 totals 12 residues. V was pared by 2 bases and J by 7 bases, with 6 bases between. For the CDR3, the DNA is TGTGCCAGCAGTGAAAGGGAGAATGAGCAGTTCTTC. It specifies CASSERENEQFF.

The chain uses TRBV30 and TRBJ2-7; a possible D gene is TRBD1 (6 bases). Germline V CDR1 and CDR2: GTSNPN, SVGIG (reference sequence). The CDR3 totals 13 residues. V shed 0 bases and J shed 1 base, with 7 bases lying between them. CDR3 in DNA: TGTGCCTGGAGTGTAGGGACATCCTACGAGCAGTACTTC. Translating gives CAWSVGTSYEQYF.

The chain employs TRBV5-8 and TRBJ2-6; 10 bases are shared with TRBD1. The CDR3 has 19 amino acids. V dropped 7 bases and J dropped 2; count of bases not matched to a gene: 15. Germline assignment: CDR1 SGHTS and CDR2 YDEGEE. CDR3 sequence reads: CASGRTADRGLAGANVLTF. CDR3 sequence (DNA): TGTGCCAGCGGCCGTACTGCAGACAGGGGGCTGGCTGGGGCCAACGTCCTGACTTTC.

The V call is TRBV29-1, the J call TRBJ2-1; 11 positions agree with TRBD1. The CDR3 length is 13 residues. Germline CDR1 is SQVTM and CDR2 is ANQGSEA. V was clipped by 5 bases and J by 11 bases; unmatched bases: 8. The CDR3 DNA reads TGCAGCGTTCCCGGGACAGGGGGTGAGAAGCAGTTCTTC. Its protein product is CSVPGTGGEKQFF.